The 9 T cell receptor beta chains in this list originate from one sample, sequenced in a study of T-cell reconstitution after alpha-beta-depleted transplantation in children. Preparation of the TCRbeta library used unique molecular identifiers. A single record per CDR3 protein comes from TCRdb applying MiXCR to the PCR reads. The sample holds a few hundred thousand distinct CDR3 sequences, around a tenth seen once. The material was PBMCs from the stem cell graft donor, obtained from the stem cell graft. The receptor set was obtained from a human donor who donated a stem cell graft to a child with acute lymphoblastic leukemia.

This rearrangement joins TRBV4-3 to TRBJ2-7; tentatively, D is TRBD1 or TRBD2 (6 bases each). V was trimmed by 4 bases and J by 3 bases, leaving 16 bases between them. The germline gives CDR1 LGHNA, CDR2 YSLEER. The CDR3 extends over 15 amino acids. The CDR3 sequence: CASSPAGGTIYEQYF. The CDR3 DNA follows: TGCGCCAGCAGCCCGGCTGGCGGGACAATCTACGAGCAGTACTTC.

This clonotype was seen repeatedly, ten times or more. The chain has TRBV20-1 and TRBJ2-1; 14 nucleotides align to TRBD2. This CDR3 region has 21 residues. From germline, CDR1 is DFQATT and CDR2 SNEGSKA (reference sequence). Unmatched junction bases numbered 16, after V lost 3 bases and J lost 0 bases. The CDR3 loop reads CSARAYLGLAGGTFSYNEQFF. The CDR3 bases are TGCAGTGCTAGGGCTTACCTAGGACTAGCGGGAGGTACCTTCTCCTACAATGAGCAGTTCTTC.

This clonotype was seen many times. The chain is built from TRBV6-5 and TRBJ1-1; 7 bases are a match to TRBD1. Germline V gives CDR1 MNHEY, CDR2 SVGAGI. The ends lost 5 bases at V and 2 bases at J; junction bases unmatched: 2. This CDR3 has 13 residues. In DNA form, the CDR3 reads TGTGCCAGCAGTCGGGACAGCAACACTGAAGCTTTCTTT. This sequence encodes CASSRDSNTEAFF.

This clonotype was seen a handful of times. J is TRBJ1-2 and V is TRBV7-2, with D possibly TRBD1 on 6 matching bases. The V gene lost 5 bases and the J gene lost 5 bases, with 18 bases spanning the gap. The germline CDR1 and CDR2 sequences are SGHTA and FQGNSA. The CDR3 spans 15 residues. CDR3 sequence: CASSRATGGSYGYTF. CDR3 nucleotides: TGTGCCAGCAGCCGAGCTACCGGGGGCTCGTATGGCTACACCTTC.

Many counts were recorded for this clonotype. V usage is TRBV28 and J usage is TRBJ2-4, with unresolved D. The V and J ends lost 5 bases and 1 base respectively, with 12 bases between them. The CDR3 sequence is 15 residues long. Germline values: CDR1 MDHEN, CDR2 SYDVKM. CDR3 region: CASSRPGSAKNIQYF. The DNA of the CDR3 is TGTGCCAGCAGTCGCCCCGGTTCGGCCAAAAACATTCAGTACTTC. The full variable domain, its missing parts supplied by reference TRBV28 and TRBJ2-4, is DVKVTQSSRYLVKRTGEKVFLECVQDMDHENMFWYRQDPGLGLRLIYFSYDVKMKEKGDIPEGYSVSREKKERFSLILESASTNQTSMYLCASSRPGSAKNIQYFGAGTRLSVL.

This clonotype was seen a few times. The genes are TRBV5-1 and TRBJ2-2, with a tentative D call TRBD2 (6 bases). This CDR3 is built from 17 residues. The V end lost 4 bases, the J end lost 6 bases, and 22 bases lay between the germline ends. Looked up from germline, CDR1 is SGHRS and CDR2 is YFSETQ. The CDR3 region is CASSPYGGMGFAGELFF. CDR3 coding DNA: TGCGCCAGCAGCCCCTACGGCGGGATGGGGTTCGCCGGGGAGCTGTTTTTT.

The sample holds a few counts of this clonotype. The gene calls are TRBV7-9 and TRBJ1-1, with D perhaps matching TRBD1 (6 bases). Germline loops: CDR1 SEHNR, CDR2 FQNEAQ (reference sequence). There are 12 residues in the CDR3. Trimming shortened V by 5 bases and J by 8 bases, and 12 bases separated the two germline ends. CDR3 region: CASSAGTPEAFF. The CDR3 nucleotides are TGTGCCAGCAGCGCTGGGACACCGGAAGCTTTCTTT. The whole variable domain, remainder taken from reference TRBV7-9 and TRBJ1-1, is DTGVSQNPRHKITKRGQNVTFRCDPISEHNRLYWYRQTLGQGPEFLTYFQNEAQLEKSRLLSDRFSAERPKGSFSTLEIQRTEQGDSAMYLCASSAGTPEAFFGQGTRLTVV.

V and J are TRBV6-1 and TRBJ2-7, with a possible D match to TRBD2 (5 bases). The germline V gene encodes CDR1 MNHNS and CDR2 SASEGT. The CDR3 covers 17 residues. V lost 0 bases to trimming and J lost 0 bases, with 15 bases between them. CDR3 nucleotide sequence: TGTGCCAGCAGTGAAGCGGTCCAAGCGGTGAGCTCCTACGAGCAGTACTTC. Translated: CASSEAVQAVSSYEQYF.

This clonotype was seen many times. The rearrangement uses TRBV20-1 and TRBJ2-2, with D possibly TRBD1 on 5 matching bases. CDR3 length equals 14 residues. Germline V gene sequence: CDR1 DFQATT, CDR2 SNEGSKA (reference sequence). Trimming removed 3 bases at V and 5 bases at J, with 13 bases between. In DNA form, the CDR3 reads TGCAGTGCTAGGAAAGGGGCAGGGACCGGGGAGCTGTTTTTT. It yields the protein CSARKGAGTGELFF.